The entry that follows covers one T cell receptor (beta chain) sequence. Its antigen is unknown. These data belong to a study of T cell repertoires in cytomegalovirus infection. As for the study in general: Public TCR beta signatures were indicative of both CMV infection and a matching HLA type.

Study outcomes and limitations: Cumulative public TCR beta family frequency identified CMV carriers with the relevant HLA. The ex vivo response was dominated by HLA-C-restricted CMV-specific TCR beta clonotypes.

The CDR3 length is 14 residues. CDR1 and CDR2 (germline): MNHEY, SVGEGT. V was clipped by 2 bases and J by 6 bases; unmatched bases: 7. TCRdb used MiXCR to reprocess the reads, holding one entry per CDR3 protein. The sample lists about 740,000 distinct CDR3 sequences; around a third were seen once. The source was cultured PBMCs, collected from culture after CMV antigen stimulation. This sequence joins TRBV6-2 or TRBV6-3 and TRBJ2-7; 7 bases are a match to TRBD2. The receptor was isolated from a human donor in good health (CMV status not recorded). Some clones in this sample may be carry-over from other donors' samples. The CDR3 sequence is CASSYGGSGGEQYF. CDR3 coding DNA: TGTGCCAGCAGTTACGGCGGGAGCGGCGGCGAGCAGTACTTC.